The 23 T cell receptor beta chains below come from one sample, sequenced in a study of T cells in localized non-small cell lung cancer. TCRdb's table, derived via immunoSEQ multiplex PCR, lists solely in-frame clones and lacks some. The sample records around 1,500 clones, 25% being singletons. The source material was lung tumor tissue, sampled before any cancer treatment. The receptors shown here come from a male donor older than 55 with stage I squamous cell lung carcinoma.

The gene calls are TRBV5-1 and TRBJ1-3, with no clear D. The CDR3 consists of 16 residues. V gave up 4 bases and J gave up 2 bases, with 16 bases separating them. The germline V gene has CDR1 SGHRS and CDR2 YFSETQ. Here the CDR3 DNA reads TGCGCCAGCAGCCCACAGCCAGGCAGCCCTGGAAACACCATATATTTT. The encoded protein is CASSPQPGSPGNTIYF.

This clone was found a few times. The rearrangement links TRBV9 to TRBJ2-7, with 14 bases matching TRBD2. Germline CDR1 reads SGDLS; CDR2 reads YYNGEE. The CDR3 totals 17 residues. V lost 3 bases and J lost 7; bases outside the gene matches: 12. Here the CDR3 reads CASSAGTSGSLGREQYF. Here the CDR3 DNA reads TGTGCCAGCAGCGCTGGGACTAGCGGGAGTTTGGGTCGGGAGCAGTACTTC.

This clone was observed a few times. V is TRBV28 and J is TRBJ1-1; 7 bases align to TRBD1. The J segment lost 2 bases and the V segment lost 6 bases, leaving 6 bases of the junction unmatched. CDR3 length: 14 residues. Germline-derived CDR1 and CDR2 are MDHEN and SYDVKM. In nucleotides, the CDR3 is TGTGCCAGCAGCGCGGGACAGCTAAACACTGAAGCTTTCTTT. It is translated as CASSAGQLNTEAFF. Variable domain in full (rest from reference TRBV28 and TRBJ1-1): DVKVTQSSRYLVKRTGEKVFLECVQDMDHENMFWYRQDPGLGLRLIYFSYDVKMKEKGDIPEGYSVSREKKERFSLILESASTNQTSMYLCASSAGQLNTEAFFGQGTRLTVV.

The chain employs TRBV11-3 and TRBJ1-5; D is undetermined. Trimming cost V 2 bases and J 2 bases, with 10 bases left between them. The CDR3 spans 15 residues. CDR1 is SGHNT, CDR2 YENEEA, per germline. CDR3 DNA sequence: TGTGCCAGCAGCTTAAAGATCGGCGGCAATCAGCCCCAGCATTTT. It codes for CASSLKIGGNQPQHF.

By share, this clone counts as medium-sized. The chain is built from TRBV6-8 and TRBJ2-7; D remains ambiguous. CDR1 and CDR2 from the germline V gene are MNHGY and SAAAGT. Trimming shortened V by 6 bases and J by 0 bases, and 15 bases separated the two germline ends. This CDR3 spans 15 amino acids. The CDR3 nucleotides are TGTGCCAGCAGGATGGGGTACAGCAGCTCCTACGAGCAGTACTTC. Translation gives CASRMGYSSSYEQYF.

This rearrangement joins TRBV11-3 to TRBJ1-4; 9 nucleotides match TRBD1. The V gene's germline CDR1 is SGHNT and CDR2 YENEEA. V gave up 4 bases and J gave up 3 bases; unmatched junction bases: 3. The CDR3 is made up of 15 amino acids. CDR3 in DNA: TGTGCCAGCAGCTCACGACAGGGGGCTAATGAAAAACTGTTTTTT. Translated: CASSSRQGANEKLFF.

This clone is classed as medium-sized. The V gene is TRBV11-3, the J gene TRBJ1-2; 9 bases align to TRBD1. V was pared by 3 bases and J by 7 bases, with 6 bases of the junction left unmatched. There are 14 residues in the CDR3. Germline V gene data show CDR1 as SGHNT and CDR2 as YENEEA. The DNA for the CDR3 is TGTGCCAGCAGCTTCGGACAGGGGATGGGTGGCTACACCTTC. It translates to CASSFGQGMGGYTF.

The genes are TRBV15 and TRBJ2-3, with D perhaps TRBD2 (5 bases). CDR1 LNHNV and CDR2 YYDKDF come from the germline V gene (reference sequence). CDR3 size: 14 residues. The ends were cut back, 4 bases at V and 0 bases at J, with 8 bases in the middle. Here the CDR3 DNA reads TGTGCCACCAGCACGCGGACTAGCACAGATACGCAGTATTTT. This codes for CATSTRTSTDTQYF.

This clone is large (0.1 to 1%) within its sample. The CDR3 loop reads CASSPPLAGRISGSPYEQYF. The CDR3 region has the DNA TGTGCCAGCTCACCACCGTTAGCAGGCCGAATCAGCGGGAGCCCCTACGAGCAGTACTTC. The chain carries TRBV18 and TRBJ2-7, with 8 bases lining up with TRBD2. The CDR3 is 20 residues long. V gave up 0 bases and J gave up 2 bases; unmatched junction bases: 18. Per germline, CDR1 KGHSH and CDR2 LQKENI.

The chain carries TRBV30 and TRBJ2-2, with a weak D call TRBD2 (6 bases). The V and J ends lost 8 bases and 5 bases respectively, with 12 bases between them. The CDR3 sequence is 12 residues long. Germline V lookup: CDR1 GTSNPN, CDR2 SVGIG (reference sequence). The CDR3: CAGNRGTGELFF. DNA for the CDR3: TGTGCCGGTAACCGGGGGACCGGGGAGCTGTTTTTT.

The genes are TRBV19 and TRBJ2-3; D is possibly TRBD2 (5 bases). Trimming removed 9 bases from V and 5 bases from J, with 15 bases in between. This CDR3 has 13 residues. Germline CDR1 reads LNHDA; CDR2 reads SQIVND (reference sequence). For the CDR3, the DNA is TGTGCCAGCAAGCCTTCGGACTTAGATACGCAGTATTTT. Translating it yields CASKPSDLDTQYF. Together with reference TRBV19 and TRBJ2-3, the CDR3 gives the full variable domain: DGGITQSPKYLFRKEGQNVTLSCEQNLNHDAMYWYRQDPGQGLRLIYYSQIVNDFQKGDIAEGYSVSREKKESFPLTVTSAQKNPTAFYLCASKPSDLDTQYFGPGTRLTVL.

The V call is TRBV5-1, the J call TRBJ2-3; TRBD2 matches 7 bases. V shed 7 bases and J 0 bases; nucleotides not matched to a gene: 5. This CDR3 has 14 amino acids. Germline CDR1 reads SGHRS; CDR2 reads YFSETQ. CDR3 protein: CASQSGASTDTQYF. The CDR3 nucleotides read TGCGCCAGCCAGAGCGGGGCTAGCACAGATACGCAGTATTTT.

This clone was seen a handful of times. The V gene is TRBV28, the J gene TRBJ2-3; D not resolved. CDR1 and CDR2 from the germline V gene are MDHEN and SYDVKM. V lost 4 bases to trimming and J lost 6 bases, with 14 bases between them. CDR3 length: 14 amino acids. CDR3 sequence reads: CASSSPGVGDTQYF. The CDR3, as DNA: TGTGCCAGCAGTTCCCCAGGTGTCGGGGATACGCAGTATTTT.

This clone was seen a few times. This chain connects TRBV18 to TRBJ2-7; 10 bases fit TRBD1. Losses at the gene ends were 5 bases for V and 2 bases for J; bases not matched to a gene: 3. There are 14 residues in the CDR3. Germline V gene sequence: CDR1 KGHSH, CDR2 LQKENI. This CDR3 is CASSSGQGAYEQYF. CDR3 sequence (DNA): TGTGCCAGCTCATCCGGACAGGGGGCCTACGAGCAGTACTTC.

By proportion, this clone is medium-sized. V and J are TRBV6-8 and TRBJ1-2; TRBD1 aligns across 9 bases. The CDR3 loop spans 15 amino acids. The germline V gene has CDR1 MNHGY and CDR2 SAAAGT. V shed 5 bases and J 4 bases; nucleotides not matched to a gene: 8. In DNA, the CDR3 is TGTGCCAGCAGTGATTACGGACAGGGGTTCTATGGCTACACCTTC. Protein product: CASSDYGQGFYGYTF.

This clone has a handful of counts. The rearrangement uses TRBV5-1 and TRBJ2-3; D perhaps matches TRBD2 (5 bases). The V gene's germline CDR1 is SGHRS and CDR2 YFSETQ. Trimming left V 1 base short and J 2 bases short, with 8 bases between. The CDR3 extends over 14 amino acids. CDR3: CASSLNGITDTQYF. The CDR3 nucleotides read TGCGCCAGCAGCTTGAACGGGATCACAGATACGCAGTATTTT.

V gene TRBV5-1 combines with J gene TRBJ1-3; no reliable D call. The germline CDR1 and CDR2 sequences are SGHRS and YFSETQ. This CDR3 is 16 amino acids long. Trimming stripped 0 bases from V and 0 bases from J, with 10 bases between. This CDR3 reads CASSLEASNSGNTIYF. CDR3 nucleotide sequence: TGCGCCAGCAGCTTGGAAGCCAGCAACTCTGGAAACACCATATATTTT.

In DNA form, the CDR3 reads TGTGCCAGCGGCCCTAGTACAGGGGGCAGGGAAAAACTGTTTTTT. Amino acid sequence: CASGPSTGGREKLFF. The chain joins TRBV28 to TRBJ1-4; 9 positions match TRBD1. Germline values: CDR1 MDHEN, CDR2 SYDVKM. V shed 8 bases and J 8 bases; nucleotides not matched to a gene: 12. The CDR3 is 15 amino acids.

The V gene is TRBV11-3, the J gene TRBJ1-2; D uncertain. Trimming pared 5 bases from V and 3 bases from J, leaving 16 bases between. Germline V CDR1 and CDR2: SGHNT, YENEEA. This CDR3 comprises 15 residues. This CDR3 reads CASSPDLDGYYGYTF. The CDR3 DNA is TGTGCCAGCAGCCCCGACCTGGACGGATACTATGGCTACACCTTC.

This clone counts as medium-sized. This rearrangement joins TRBV6-8 to TRBJ2-1; D is undetermined. Germline CDR1 MNHGY, CDR2 SAAAGT. The CDR3 is made up of 13 amino acids. Trimming removed 5 bases at V and 12 bases at J, with 17 bases between. CDR3 DNA: TGTGCCAGCAGTGACTTAGACTCAAAGGTGCAGTTCTTC. It codes for CASSDLDSKVQFF.

The chain employs TRBV6-8 and TRBJ1-1; 9 positions agree with TRBD1. CDR1 MNHGY and CDR2 SAAAGT come from the germline V gene. This CDR3 has 16 amino acids. The J segment lost 2 bases and the V segment lost 4 bases, leaving 8 bases of the junction unmatched. CDR3 residues: CASSWGGTGGNTEAFF. The CDR3 bases are TGTGCCAGCAGTTGGGGCGGCACAGGGGGCAACACTGAAGCTTTCTTT.

In its sample, this clone is medium-sized. The chain carries TRBV6-8 and TRBJ2-7; TRBD1 aligns across 9 bases. J was trimmed by 5 bases and V by 5 bases; bases with no gene match: 10. The germline V gene has CDR1 MNHGY and CDR2 SAAAGT. This CDR3 is 15 amino acids long. CDR3 in amino acids: CASSKTGTGSHEQYF. CDR3 DNA: TGTGCCAGCAGTAAGACCGGGACAGGGTCCCACGAGCAGTACTTC.

This clone appeared a few times. The rearrangement joins TRBV6-8 to TRBJ2-1, with 9 nucleotides matching TRBD1. V lost 5 bases to trimming and J lost 9 bases; unmatched junction nucleotides: 8. CDR1 is MNHGY and CDR2 is SAAAGT in the germline V gene. There are 14 residues in the CDR3. The CDR3 sequence is CASSQDRGRGEQFF. CDR3 nucleotide sequence: TGTGCCAGCAGTCAGGACAGGGGCCGGGGTGAGCAGTTCTTC.